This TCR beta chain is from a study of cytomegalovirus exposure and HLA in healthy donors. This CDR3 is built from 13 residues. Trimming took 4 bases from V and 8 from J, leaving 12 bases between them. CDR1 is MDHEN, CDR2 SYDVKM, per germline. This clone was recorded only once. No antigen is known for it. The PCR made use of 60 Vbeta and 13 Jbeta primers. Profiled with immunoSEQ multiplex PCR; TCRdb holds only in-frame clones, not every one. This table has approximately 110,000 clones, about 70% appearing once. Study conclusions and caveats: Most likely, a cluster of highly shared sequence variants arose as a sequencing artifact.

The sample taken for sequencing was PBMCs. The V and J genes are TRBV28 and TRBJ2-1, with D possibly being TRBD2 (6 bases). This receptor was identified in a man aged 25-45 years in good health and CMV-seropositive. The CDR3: CASSWRGGDEQFF. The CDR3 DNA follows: TGTGCCAGCAGTTGGAGAGGAGGGGATGAGCAGTTCTTC.